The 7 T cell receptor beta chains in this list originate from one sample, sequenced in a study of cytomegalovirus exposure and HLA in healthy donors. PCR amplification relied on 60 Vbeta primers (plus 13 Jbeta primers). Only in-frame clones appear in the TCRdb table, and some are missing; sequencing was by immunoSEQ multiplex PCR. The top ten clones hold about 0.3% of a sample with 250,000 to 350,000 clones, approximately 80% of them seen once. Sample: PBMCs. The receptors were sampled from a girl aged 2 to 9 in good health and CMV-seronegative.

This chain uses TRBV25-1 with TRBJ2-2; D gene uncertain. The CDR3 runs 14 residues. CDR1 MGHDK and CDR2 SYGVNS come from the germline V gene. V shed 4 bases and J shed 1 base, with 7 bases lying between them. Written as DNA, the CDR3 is TGTGCCAGCAGTGGATGGAGGAACACCGGGGAGCTGTTTTTT. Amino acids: CASSGWRNTGELFF.

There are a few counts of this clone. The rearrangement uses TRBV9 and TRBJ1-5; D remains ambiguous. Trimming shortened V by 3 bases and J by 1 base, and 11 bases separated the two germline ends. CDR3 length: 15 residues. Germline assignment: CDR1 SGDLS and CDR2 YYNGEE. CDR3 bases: TGTGCCAGCAGCGCGGGGTTAGGGAGCAATCAGCCCCAGCATTTT. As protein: CASSAGLGSNQPQHF. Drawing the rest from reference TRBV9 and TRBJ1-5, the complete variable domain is DSGVTQTPKHLITATGQRVTLRCSPRSGDLSVYWYQQSLDQGLQFLIQYYNGEERAKGNILERFSAQQFPDLHSELNLSSLELGDSALYFCASSAGLGSNQPQHFGDGTRLSIL.

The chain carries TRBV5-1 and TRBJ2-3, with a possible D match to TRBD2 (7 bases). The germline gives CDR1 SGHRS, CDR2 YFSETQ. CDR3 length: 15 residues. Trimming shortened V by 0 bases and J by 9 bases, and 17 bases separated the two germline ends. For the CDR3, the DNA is TGCGCCAGCAGCTTGGGGCCCGTCGGGGGGCCAACGCAGTATTTT. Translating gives CASSLGPVGGPTQYF.

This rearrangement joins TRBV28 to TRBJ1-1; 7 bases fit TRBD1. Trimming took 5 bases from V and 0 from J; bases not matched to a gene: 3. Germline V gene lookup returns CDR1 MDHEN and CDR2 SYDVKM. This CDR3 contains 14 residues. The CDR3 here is CASSDRALNTEAFF. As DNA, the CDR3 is TGTGCCAGCAGTGACAGGGCCTTGAACACTGAAGCTTTCTTT. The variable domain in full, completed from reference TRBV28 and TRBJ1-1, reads DVKVTQSSRYLVKRTGEKVFLECVQDMDHENMFWYRQDPGLGLRLIYFSYDVKMKEKGDIPEGYSVSREKKERFSLILESASTNQTSMYLCASSDRALNTEAFFGQGTRLTVV.

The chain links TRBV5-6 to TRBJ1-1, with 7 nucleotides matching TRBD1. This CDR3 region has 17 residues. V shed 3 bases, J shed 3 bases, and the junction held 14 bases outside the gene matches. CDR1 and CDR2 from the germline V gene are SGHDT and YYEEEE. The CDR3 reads CASSSYFKTGTYTEAFF. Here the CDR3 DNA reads TGTGCCAGCAGCTCCTACTTCAAGACAGGGACATACACTGAAGCTTTCTTT. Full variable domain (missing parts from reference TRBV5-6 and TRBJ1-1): DAGVTQSPTHLIKTRGQQVTLRCSPKSGHDTVSWYQQALGQGPQFIFQYYEEEERQRGNFPDRFSGHQFPNYSSELNVNALLLGDSALYLCASSSYFKTGTYTEAFFGQGTRLTVV.

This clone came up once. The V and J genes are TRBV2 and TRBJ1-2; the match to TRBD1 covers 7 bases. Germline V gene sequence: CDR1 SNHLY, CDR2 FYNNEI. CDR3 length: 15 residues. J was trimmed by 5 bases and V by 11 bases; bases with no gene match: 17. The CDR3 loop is CAGSESDREVYGYTF. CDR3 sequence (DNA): TGTGCCGGCTCCGAATCCGACAGGGAAGTTTATGGCTACACCTTC.

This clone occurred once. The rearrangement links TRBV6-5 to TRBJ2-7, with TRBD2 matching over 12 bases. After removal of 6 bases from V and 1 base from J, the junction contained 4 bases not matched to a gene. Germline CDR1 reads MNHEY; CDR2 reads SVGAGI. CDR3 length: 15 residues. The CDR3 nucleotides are TGTGCCAGCAGGGCAACTAGCGGGGGGTCCTACGAGCAGTACTTC. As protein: CASRATSGGSYEQYF.